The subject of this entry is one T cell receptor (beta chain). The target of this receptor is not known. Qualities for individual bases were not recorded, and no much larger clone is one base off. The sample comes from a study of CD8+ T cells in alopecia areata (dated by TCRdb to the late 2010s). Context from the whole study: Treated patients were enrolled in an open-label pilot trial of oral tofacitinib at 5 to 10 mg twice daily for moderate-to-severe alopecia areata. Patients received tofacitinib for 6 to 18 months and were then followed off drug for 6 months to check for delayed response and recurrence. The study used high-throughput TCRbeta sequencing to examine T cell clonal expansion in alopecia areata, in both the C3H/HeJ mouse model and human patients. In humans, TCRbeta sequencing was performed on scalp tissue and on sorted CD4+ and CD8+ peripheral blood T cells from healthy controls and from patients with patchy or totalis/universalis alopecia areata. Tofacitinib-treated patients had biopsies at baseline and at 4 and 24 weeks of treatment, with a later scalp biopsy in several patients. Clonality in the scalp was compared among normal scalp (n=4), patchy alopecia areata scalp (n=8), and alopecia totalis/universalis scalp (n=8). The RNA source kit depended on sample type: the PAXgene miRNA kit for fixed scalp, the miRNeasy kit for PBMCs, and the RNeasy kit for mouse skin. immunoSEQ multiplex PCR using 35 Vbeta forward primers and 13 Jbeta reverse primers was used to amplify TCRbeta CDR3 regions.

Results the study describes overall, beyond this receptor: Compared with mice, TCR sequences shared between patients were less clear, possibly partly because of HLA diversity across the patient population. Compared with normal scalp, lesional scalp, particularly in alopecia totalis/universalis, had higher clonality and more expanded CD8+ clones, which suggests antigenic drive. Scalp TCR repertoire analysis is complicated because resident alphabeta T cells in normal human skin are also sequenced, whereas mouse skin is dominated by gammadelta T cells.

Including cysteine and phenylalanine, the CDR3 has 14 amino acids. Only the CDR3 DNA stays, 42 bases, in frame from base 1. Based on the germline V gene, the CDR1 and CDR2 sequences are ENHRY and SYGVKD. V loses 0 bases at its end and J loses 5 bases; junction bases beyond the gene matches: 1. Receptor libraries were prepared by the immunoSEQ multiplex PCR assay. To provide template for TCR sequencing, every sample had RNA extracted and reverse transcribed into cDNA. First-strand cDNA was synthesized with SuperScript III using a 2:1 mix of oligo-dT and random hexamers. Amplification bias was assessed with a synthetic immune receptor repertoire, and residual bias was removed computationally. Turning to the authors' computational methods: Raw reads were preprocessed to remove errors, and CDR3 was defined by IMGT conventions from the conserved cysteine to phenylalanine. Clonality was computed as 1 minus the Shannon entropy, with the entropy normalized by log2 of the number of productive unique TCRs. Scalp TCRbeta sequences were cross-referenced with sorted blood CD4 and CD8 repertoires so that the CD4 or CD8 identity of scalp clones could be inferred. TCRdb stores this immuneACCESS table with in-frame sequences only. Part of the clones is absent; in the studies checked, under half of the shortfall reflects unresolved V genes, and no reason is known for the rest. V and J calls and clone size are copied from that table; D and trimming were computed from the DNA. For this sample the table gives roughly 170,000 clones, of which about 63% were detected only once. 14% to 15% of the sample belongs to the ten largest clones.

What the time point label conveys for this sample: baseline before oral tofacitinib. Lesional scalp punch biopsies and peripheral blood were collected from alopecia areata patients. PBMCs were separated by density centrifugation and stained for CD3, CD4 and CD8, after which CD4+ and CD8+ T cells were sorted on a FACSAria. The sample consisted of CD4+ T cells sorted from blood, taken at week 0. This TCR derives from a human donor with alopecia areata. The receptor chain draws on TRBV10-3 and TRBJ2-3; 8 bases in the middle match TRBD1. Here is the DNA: TGTGCCATCAGTGAGTCTACAGGGGGAGATACGCAGTATTTT. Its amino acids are CAISESTGGDTQYF.